The present entry profiles one T cell receptor beta chain with its context. This record belongs to a study of blood T cell repertoires in COVID-19. The wider study: Acute-phase and convalescent COVID-19 samples originated in the United States, Italy and Spain. T cells, B-cell-depleted T cells, or PBMCs supplied cDNA or gDNA.

The CDR3 is made up of 12 amino acids. Germline loops: CDR1 SGHDT, CDR2 YYEEEE. Between the trimmed V and J ends, which lost 2 bases and 4 bases, there was a span of 7 bases. Source study methods: It was from reference gene primer amplification that nucleated cell counts were estimated. The method was immunoSEQ multiplex PCR; TCRdb's version includes in-frame clones alone and lacks a portion of them. From that table come the V and J calls and clone size; the DNA was used to work out D and trimming. The sample shows about 280,000 clones, 85% of them seen only once. The clonotype was recovered from a human donor in a cohort sampled during active COVID-19. Sequencing was carried out using peripheral blood. The V and J genes are TRBV5-6 and TRBJ2-7; D is possibly TRBD2 (6 bases). Here the CDR3 DNA reads TGTGCCAGCAGCTTTGGGAGGTACGAGCAGTACTTC. Its protein is CASSFGRYEQYF.